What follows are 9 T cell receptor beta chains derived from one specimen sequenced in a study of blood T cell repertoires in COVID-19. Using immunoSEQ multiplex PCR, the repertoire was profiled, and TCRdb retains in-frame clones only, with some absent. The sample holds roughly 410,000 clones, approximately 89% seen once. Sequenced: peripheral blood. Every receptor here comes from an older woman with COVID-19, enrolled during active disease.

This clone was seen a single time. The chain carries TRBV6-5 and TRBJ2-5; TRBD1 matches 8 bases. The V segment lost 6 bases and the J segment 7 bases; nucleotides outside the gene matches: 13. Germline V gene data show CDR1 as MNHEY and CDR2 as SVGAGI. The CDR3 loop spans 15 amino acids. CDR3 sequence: CASRGLGQARGTQYF. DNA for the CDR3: TGTGCCAGCAGAGGACTGGGACAGGCAAGGGGGACCCAGTACTTC.

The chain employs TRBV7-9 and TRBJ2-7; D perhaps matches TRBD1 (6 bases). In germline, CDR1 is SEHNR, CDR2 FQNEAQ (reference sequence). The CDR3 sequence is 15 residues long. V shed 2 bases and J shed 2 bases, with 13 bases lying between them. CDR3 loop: CASSLPSDRPYEQYF. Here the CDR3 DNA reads TGTGCCAGCAGCTTACCGTCGGACAGACCCTACGAGCAGTACTTC.

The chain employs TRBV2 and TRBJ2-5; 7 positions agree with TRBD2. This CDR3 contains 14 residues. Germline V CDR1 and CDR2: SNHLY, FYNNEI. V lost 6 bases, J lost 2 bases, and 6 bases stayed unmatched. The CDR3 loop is CASRANSGQETQYF. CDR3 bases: TGTGCCAGCAGGGCAAATAGCGGGCAAGAGACCCAGTACTTC. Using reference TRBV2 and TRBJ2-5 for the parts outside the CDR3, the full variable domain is EPEVTQTPSHQVTQMGQEVILRCVPISNHLYFYWYRQILGQKVEFLVSFYNNEISEKSEIFDDQFSVERPDGSNFTLKIRSTKLEDSAMYFCASRANSGQETQYFGPGTRLLVL.

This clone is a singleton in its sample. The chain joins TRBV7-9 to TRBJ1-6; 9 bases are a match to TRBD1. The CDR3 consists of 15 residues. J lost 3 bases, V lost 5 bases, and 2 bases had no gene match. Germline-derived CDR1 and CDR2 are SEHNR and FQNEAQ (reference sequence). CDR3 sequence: CASSAGQGYNSPLHF. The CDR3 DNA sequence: TGTGCCAGCAGCGCGGGACAGGGCTATAATTCACCCCTCCACTTT. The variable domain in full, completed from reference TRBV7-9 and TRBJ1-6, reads DTGVSQNPRHKITKRGQNVTFRCDPISEHNRLYWYRQTLGQGPEFLTYFQNEAQLEKSRLLSDRFSAERPKGSFSTLEIQRTEQGDSAMYLCASSAGQGYNSPLHFGNGTRLTVT.

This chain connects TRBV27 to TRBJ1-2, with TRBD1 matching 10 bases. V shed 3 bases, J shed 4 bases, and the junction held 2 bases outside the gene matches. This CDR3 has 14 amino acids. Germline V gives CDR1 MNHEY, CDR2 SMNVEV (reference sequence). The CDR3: CASSLGQGFYGYTF. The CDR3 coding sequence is TGTGCCAGCAGTTTGGGACAGGGGTTCTATGGCTACACCTTC.

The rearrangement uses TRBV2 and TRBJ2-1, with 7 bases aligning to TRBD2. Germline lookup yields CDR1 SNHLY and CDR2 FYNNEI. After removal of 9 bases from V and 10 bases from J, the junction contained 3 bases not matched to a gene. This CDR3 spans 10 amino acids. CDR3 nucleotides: TGTGCCAGGGGGACTAACGAGCAGTTCTTC. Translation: CARGTNEQFF.

The CDR3 sequence is CASSPGGLFSEQFF. CDR3 DNA: TGTGCCAGCAGCCCGGGGGGGCTTTTTAGTGAGCAGTTCTTC. The chain has TRBV14 and TRBJ2-1; 8 bases agree with TRBD2. This CDR3 is 14 amino acids long. CDR1 SGHDN and CDR2 FVKESK come from the germline V gene. V lost 4 bases, J lost 9 bases, and 8 bases stayed unmatched.

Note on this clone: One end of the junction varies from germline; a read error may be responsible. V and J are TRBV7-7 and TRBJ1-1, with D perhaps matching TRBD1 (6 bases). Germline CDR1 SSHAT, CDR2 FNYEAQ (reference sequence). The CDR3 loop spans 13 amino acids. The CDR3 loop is CASSRDTNTEAFF. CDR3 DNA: TGTGCTAGCAGCCGGGACACGAACACTGAAGCTTTCTTT.

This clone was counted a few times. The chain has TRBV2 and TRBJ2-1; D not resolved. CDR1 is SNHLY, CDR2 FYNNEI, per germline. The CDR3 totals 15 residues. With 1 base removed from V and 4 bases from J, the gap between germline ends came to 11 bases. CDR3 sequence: CASSEGPQIYNEQFF. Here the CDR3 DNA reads TGTGCCAGCAGTGAAGGTCCACAGATTTACAATGAGCAGTTCTTC.